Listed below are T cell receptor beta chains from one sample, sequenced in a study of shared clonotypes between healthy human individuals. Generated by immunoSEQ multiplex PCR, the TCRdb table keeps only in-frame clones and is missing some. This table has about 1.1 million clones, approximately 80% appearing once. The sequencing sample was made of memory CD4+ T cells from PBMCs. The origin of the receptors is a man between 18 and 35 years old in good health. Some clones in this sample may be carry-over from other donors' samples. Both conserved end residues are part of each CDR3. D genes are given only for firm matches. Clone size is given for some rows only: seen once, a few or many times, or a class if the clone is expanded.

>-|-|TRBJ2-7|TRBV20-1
TGCAGTGCTAGTCTGGCAGCCGAGCAGTACTTC
CSASLAAEQYF
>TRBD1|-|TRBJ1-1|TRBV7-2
TGTGCCAGCAGCTCGACCGGACAGGGCAAAGCTTTCTTT
CASSSTGQGKAFF
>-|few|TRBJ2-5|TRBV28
TGTGCCAGCAGTTTTTATGGCGGACCGACGGCAGAGACCCAGTACTTC
CASSFYGGPTAETQYF
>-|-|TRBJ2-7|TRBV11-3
TGTGCCAGCAGCTCCTACGAAGCACAAAAGCAGTACTTC
CASSSYEAQKQYF
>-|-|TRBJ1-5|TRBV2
TGTGCCAGCAGTGAATACGGGGTGAGCAATCAGCCCCAGCATTTT
CASSEYGVSNQPQHF
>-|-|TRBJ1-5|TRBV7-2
TGTGCCAGCAGCTTAGTGGTTGGGGGGAATCAGCCCCAGCATTTT
CASSLVVGGNQPQHF
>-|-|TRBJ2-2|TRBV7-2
TGTGCCAGCAGCTTAGTCAGATCCACCGGGGAGCTGTTTTTT
CASSLVRSTGELFF
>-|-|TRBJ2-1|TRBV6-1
TGTGCCAGCAGCACCGGGGAGTTGGGGAGCGCGCAGTTCTTC
CASSTGELGSAQFF
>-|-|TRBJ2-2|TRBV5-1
TGCGCCAGCAGTCCGCAACCCGGGACATCGGGCGGGGAGCTGTTTTTT
CASSPQPGTSGGELFF
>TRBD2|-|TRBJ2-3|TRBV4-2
TGTGCCAGCAGCCTTAGCGGGAGGGGGGGTGAGGATACGCAGTATTTT
CASSLSGRGGEDTQYF
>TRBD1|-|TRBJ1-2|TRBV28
TGTGCCAGCAGTTTGGCAGGGGGCGTTGACTATGGCTACACCTTC
CASSLAGGVDYGYTF